This record concerns one T cell receptor beta chain sequence. Its antigen is still unknown. The V end was cut by 4 bases, the J end by 9 bases, with 10 bases between. The germline CDR1 and CDR2 sequences are SGDLS and YYNGEE. There are 12 residues in the CDR3. The sample originates from a study of cytomegalovirus exposure and HLA in healthy donors. Study-level results: Accurate predictions that matched the HLA-A and HLA-B alleles of most subjects were reportedly made from TCR beta sequences.

Participants comprised healthy donors of bone marrow. Researchers ran the PCR with 60 Vbeta and 13 Jbeta primers. The assay was immunoSEQ multiplex PCR, and TCRdb's table has in-frame clones only and misses some. The repertoire consists of approximately 140,000 clones, with roughly 73% occurring once and the leading ten covering around 3.4%. This receptor was obtained from a man between 35 and 55 years old in good health and CMV-seronegative. Sequencing was done on a sample of PBMCs. The rearrangement joins TRBV9 to TRBJ2-2, with TRBD2 as a possible D gene (5 bases). Written as DNA, the CDR3 is TGTGCCAGCAGCCCGGGATCCCGGGAGCTGTTTTTT. As protein: CASSPGSRELFF.